These T cell receptor beta chains were read from a single sample in a study of OX40 agonist ivuxolimab in advanced cancers. Generated by immunoSEQ multiplex PCR, the TCRdb table keeps only in-frame clones and is missing some. The data hold around 60,000 clones, with approximately 90% observed a single time. The specimen comprised CD4+ or CD8+ T cells sorted from blood, sampled in a trial of the OX40 agonist ivuxolimab. All receptors derive from an adult with an advanced solid tumor such as melanoma, head and neck, liver or kidney cancer. The CDR3 runs from the conserved cysteine through the conserved F or W. Each record gives: J gene, CDR3 length, D gene, V gene, clone size, CDR3 DNA, CDR3 protein. The D gene is left open where the match is weak. Only part of the rows carry a size: once, few, many, or a class if the clone is expanded.

>TRBJ1-5|13|NA|TRBV7-9|once
TGTGCCAGCAGCCGGACGGCTGATCAGCCCCAGCATTTT
CASSRTADQPQHF
>TRBJ2-3|16|NA|TRBV4-1|NA
TGCGCCAGCAGCCAAGTAATAGGGAAAGGGACAGATACGCAGTATTTT
CASSQVIGKGTDTQYF
>TRBJ1-1|15|TRBD1|TRBV6-6|few
TGTGCCAGCAGTTACTCGGGGCAGGGGGCCACTGAAGCTTTCTTT
CASSYSGQGATEAFF
>TRBJ2-7|18|NA|TRBV28|NA
TGTGCCAGCAGTTCCCTTCACAGAGGCTCGTCACCCTCCTACGAGCAGTACTTC
CASSSLHRGSSPSYEQYF
>TRBJ1-2|15|TRBD1|TRBV14|few
TGTGCCAGCAGCCCCCGGGACAGCTGGAACTATGGCTACACCTTC
CASSPRDSWNYGYTF
>TRBJ2-7|14|TRBD1|TRBV5-8|NA
TGTGCCAGCAGCAGGACAGGGGCATTTTACGAGCAGTACTTC
CASSRTGAFYEQYF
>TRBJ2-1|16|TRBD2|TRBV5-4|NA
TGTGCCAGCAGCTTGGCTGGGGCTAGCGGGGGGAATGACCAGTTCTTC
CASSLAGASGGNDQFF
>TRBJ2-1|13|NA|TRBV29-1|many
TGCAGCGCGAGATTGGGGTTTAGCAATGAGCAGTTCTTC
CSARLGFSNEQFF
>TRBJ2-3|13|NA|TRBV28|NA
TGTGCCAGCAGTTTGTGGGGGCCAGATACGCAGTATTTT
CASSLWGPDTQYF
>TRBJ2-5|15|NA|TRBV7-9|once
TGTGCCAGCAGCTTAGGGGCAGGGATACAAGAGACCCAGTACTTC
CASSLGAGIQETQYF
>TRBJ2-7|14|NA|TRBV7-8|NA
TGTGCCAGCAGCTTAGTAAAGAGCTCCTACGAGCAGTACTTC
CASSLVKSSYEQYF
>TRBJ2-2|14|NA|TRBV11-2|NA
TGTGCCAGCAGCTCGCACAGGGAGACCGGGGAGCTGTTTTTT
CASSSHRETGELFF
>TRBJ2-5|11|NA|TRBV5-5|NA
TGTGCCAGCAGCCAGGTGGAGACCCAGTACTTC
CASSQVETQYF
>TRBJ1-6|16|TRBD1|TRBV4-1|NA
TGCGCCAGCAGGCTTCAGGGGGGCGGGTATAATTCACCCCTCCACTTT
CASRLQGGGYNSPLHF
>TRBJ2-7|13|NA|TRBV19|few
TGTGCCAGTAGTGTCTTGCTAGCTGGCGAGCAGTACTTC
CASSVLLAGEQYF
>TRBJ1-6|16|NA|TRBV19|NA
TGTGCCAGTAGTCCTCCGGGACAAGACTATAATTCACCCCTCCACTTT
CASSPPGQDYNSPLHF
>TRBJ2-1|14|TRBD1|TRBV7-9|NA
TGTGCCAGCAGCCAGTGGGACAGCAACAATGAGCAGTTCTTC
CASSQWDSNNEQFF
>TRBJ2-1|14|NA|TRBV18|few
TGTGCCAGTCTAAGGACGGGGGCCTACAATGAGCAGTTCTTC
CASLRTGAYNEQFF
>TRBJ2-7|15|NA|TRBV12-2|NA
TGTGCAAGTCGCTTAGCATTTCGGAGCTCCTACGAGCAGTACTTC
CASRLAFRSSYEQYF
>TRBJ2-5|15|NA|TRBV4-1|NA
TGCGCCAGCAGCCACGTCATGGGACAAACGGAGACCCAGTACTTC
CASSHVMGQTETQYF
>TRBJ2-5|15|NA|TRBV5-1|NA
TGCGCCAGCAGCTTCTCCGTTGGCCGACAAGAGACCCAGTACTTC
CASSFSVGRQETQYF
>TRBJ1-1|15|NA|TRBV6-6|NA
TGTGCCAGCAGTTACAGTCAGCTTGGAGACACTGAAGCTTTCTTT
CASSYSQLGDTEAFF
>TRBJ2-3|14|NA|TRBV27|NA
TGTGCCAGCAGTTTTGGCCTCGGGAGAGATACGCAGTATTTT
CASSFGLGRDTQYF
>TRBJ2-7|14|NA|TRBV4-3|NA
TGCGCCAGCAGCCAAGATGACGACTCCTACGAGCAGTACTTC
CASSQDDDSYEQYF
>TRBJ1-6|14|TRBD1|TRBV7-3|NA
TGTGCCAGCAGCTTAGACAGGGGGAATTCACCCCTCCACTTT
CASSLDRGNSPLHF
>TRBJ2-1|17|TRBD1|TRBV5-1|NA
TGCGCCAGCAGCAACATTGCCGGGACAGGGGTTCGTAGTGAGCAGTTCTTC
CASSNIAGTGVRSEQFF
>TRBJ1-2|13|NA|TRBV6-5|NA
TGTGCCAGCAGTTACTCGGGGCAATATGGCTACACCTTC
CASSYSGQYGYTF
>TRBJ2-2|15|NA|TRBV12-5|once
TGTGCTAGTGGTTTGGCCATGCCCGGGACGGGGGAGCTGTTTTTT
CASGLAMPGTGELFF
>TRBJ1-1|14|NA|TRBV6-5|NA
TGTGCCAGCAGTGCTGGTCCTTACAACACTGAAGCTTTCTTT
CASSAGPYNTEAFF
>TRBJ1-6|15|NA|TRBV14|NA
TGTGCCAGCAGCATCTCTGAGTCCTATAATTCACCCCTCCACTTT
CASSISESYNSPLHF
>TRBJ1-5|14|TRBD1|TRBV19|NA
TGTGCCAGTAGCCACAGGGGGGGCAATCAGCCCCAGCATTTT
CASSHRGGNQPQHF
>TRBJ2-4|13|NA|TRBV6-1|NA
TGTGCCAGCAGTACGGGAGCCAAAAACATTCAGTACTTC
CASSTGAKNIQYF
>TRBJ2-7|15|TRBD1|TRBV4-1|NA
TGCGCCAGCAGCCAAGTGGGACAGGGGACTTACGAGCAGTACTTC
CASSQVGQGTYEQYF
>TRBJ2-2|15|NA|TRBV5-1|NA
TGCGCCAGCAGCTTGTTGGGACAAAACACCGGGGAGCTGTTTTTT
CASSLLGQNTGELFF
>TRBJ2-1|14|NA|TRBV5-1|NA
TGCGCCAGCAGCTTGGTGGCAGGGATCCGGGAGCAGTTCTTC
CASSLVAGIREQFF
>TRBJ2-1|12|NA|TRBV2|NA
TGTGCCAGCAGAACGGACAGCGATGAGCAGTTCTTC
CASRTDSDEQFF
>TRBJ2-1|15|TRBD2|TRBV9|NA
TGTGCCAGCAGTCCGGGACTAGCGATCTACAATGAGCAGTTCTTC
CASSPGLAIYNEQFF
>TRBJ2-7|14|NA|TRBV9|NA
TGTGCCAGCAGCGTAGCCGGGACATGGTCCGAGCAGTACTTC
CASSVAGTWSEQYF
>TRBJ1-5|16|NA|TRBV28|NA
TGTGCCAGCAGATCAGGGACCGATCATAGCAATCAGCCCCAGCATTTT
CASRSGTDHSNQPQHF
>TRBJ2-3|13|NA|TRBV5-1|NA
TGCGCCAGCAGCCCGGAGTTCGGAGATACGCAGTATTTT
CASSPEFGDTQYF
>TRBJ1-1|14|TRBD1|TRBV4-1|once
TGCGCCAGCAGCCAAGTACGACAGGGAATGGTGGCTTTCTTT
CASSQVRQGMVAFF
>TRBJ1-1|13|NA|TRBV18|few
TGTGCCAGCTCCAGGATTGCAAGCACTGAAGCTTTCTTT
CASSRIASTEAFF
>TRBJ1-5|13|NA|TRBV10-1|NA
TGCGCCAGCAAGGGGGAGGTGCGACAGCCCCAGCATTTT
CASKGEVRQPQHF
>TRBJ2-6|18|NA|TRBV18|NA
TGTGCCAGCTCTCGATTCCGGGACGGAGCTTCTGGGGCCAACGTCCTGACTTTC
CASSRFRDGASGANVLTF
>TRBJ2-5|12|NA|TRBV19|few
TGTGCCAGTAGTATGCGGGCCGAGACCCAGTACTTC
CASSMRAETQYF